This record looks at one TCR beta chain sequence and its context. Its matching antigen is unknown. The data were obtained in a study of OX40 agonist ivuxolimab in advanced cancers. In the study overall: Dosing consisted of intravenous ivuxolimab at 0.01 to 10 mg/kg every 2 weeks.

Study-wide results and caveats: Partial responders dosed at 0.1-3.0 mg/kg displayed clonal expansion ranking among the lowest. Blood T cells, both CD4+ and CD8+, expanded clonally by week 6 at 0.1 to 3.0 mg/kg.

Only in-frame clones appear in the TCRdb table, and some are missing; sequencing was by immunoSEQ multiplex PCR. This table holds about 48,000 clones, approximately 86% found once. After removal of 1 base from V and 4 bases from J, the junction contained 11 bases not matched to a gene. The CDR3 loop spans 18 amino acids. Looked up from germline, CDR1 is MNHEY and CDR2 is SMNVEV (reference sequence). Specimen: CD4+ or CD8+ T cells sorted from blood, collected in a trial of the OX40 agonist ivuxolimab. The source is an adult with an advanced solid tumor such as melanoma, head and neck, liver or kidney cancer. The rearrangement joins TRBV27 to TRBJ2-2; 8 positions agree with TRBD2. CDR3 region: CASSLFPLAGPSTGELFF. CDR3 nucleotide sequence: TGTGCCAGCAGTTTATTCCCTCTAGCGGGTCCCAGCACCGGGGAGCTGTTTTTT.